This TCR beta chain stems from a study of OX40 agonist ivuxolimab in advanced cancers. Looking at the study overall: Patients treated during dose escalation were battling hepatocellular carcinoma, melanoma, renal cell or head and neck cancer.

Profiled with immunoSEQ multiplex PCR; TCRdb holds only in-frame clones, not every one. The sample lists 30,000 to 35,000 clones; around 80% were seen once. Germline CDR1 and CDR2: MDHEN and SYDVKM. The CDR3 has 16 residues. The junction had 7 bases not matched to a gene; V was cut back by 2 bases and J by 5 bases. This clone was seen only a few times. Its matching antigen is unknown. General study results and limits: Partly responding patients at 0.1-3.0 mg/kg showed some of the smallest clonal expansion.

This TCR was sampled from an adult with an advanced solid tumor such as melanoma, head and neck, liver or kidney cancer. The rearrangement uses TRBV28 and TRBJ1-5; TRBD1 aligns across 9 bases. The material sequenced was CD4+ or CD8+ T cells sorted from blood, taken in a trial of the OX40 agonist ivuxolimab. The CDR3 spells CASSLASTGGDQPQHF. Here the CDR3 DNA reads TGTGCCAGCAGTTTAGCTTCGACAGGGGGTGATCAGCCCCAGCATTTT.